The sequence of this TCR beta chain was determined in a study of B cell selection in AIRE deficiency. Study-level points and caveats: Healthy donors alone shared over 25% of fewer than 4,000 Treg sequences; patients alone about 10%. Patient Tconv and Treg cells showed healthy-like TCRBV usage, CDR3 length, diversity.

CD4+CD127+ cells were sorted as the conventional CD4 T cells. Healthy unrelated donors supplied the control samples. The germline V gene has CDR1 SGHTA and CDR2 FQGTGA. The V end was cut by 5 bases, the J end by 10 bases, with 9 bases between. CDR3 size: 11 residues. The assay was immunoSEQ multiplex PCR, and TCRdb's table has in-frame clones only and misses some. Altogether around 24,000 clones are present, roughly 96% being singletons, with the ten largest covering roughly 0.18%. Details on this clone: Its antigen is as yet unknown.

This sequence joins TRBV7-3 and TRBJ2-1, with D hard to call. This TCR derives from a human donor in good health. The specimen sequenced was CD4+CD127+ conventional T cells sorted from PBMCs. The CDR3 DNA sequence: TGTGCCAGCAGCCCCGGACGGGAGCAGTTCTTC. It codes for CASSPGREQFF.